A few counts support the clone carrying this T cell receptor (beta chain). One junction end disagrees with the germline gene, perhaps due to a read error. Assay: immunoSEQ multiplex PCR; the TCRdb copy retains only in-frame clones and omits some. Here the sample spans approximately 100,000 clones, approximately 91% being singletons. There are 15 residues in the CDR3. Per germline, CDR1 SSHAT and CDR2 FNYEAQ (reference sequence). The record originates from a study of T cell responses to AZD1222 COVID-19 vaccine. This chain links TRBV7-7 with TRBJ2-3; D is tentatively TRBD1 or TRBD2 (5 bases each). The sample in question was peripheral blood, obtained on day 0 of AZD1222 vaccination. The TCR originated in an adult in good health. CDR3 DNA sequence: TGTGCTAGCAGCGTCGGACTCTCACCAGGGGATACGCAGTATTTT. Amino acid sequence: CASSVGLSPGDTQYF.